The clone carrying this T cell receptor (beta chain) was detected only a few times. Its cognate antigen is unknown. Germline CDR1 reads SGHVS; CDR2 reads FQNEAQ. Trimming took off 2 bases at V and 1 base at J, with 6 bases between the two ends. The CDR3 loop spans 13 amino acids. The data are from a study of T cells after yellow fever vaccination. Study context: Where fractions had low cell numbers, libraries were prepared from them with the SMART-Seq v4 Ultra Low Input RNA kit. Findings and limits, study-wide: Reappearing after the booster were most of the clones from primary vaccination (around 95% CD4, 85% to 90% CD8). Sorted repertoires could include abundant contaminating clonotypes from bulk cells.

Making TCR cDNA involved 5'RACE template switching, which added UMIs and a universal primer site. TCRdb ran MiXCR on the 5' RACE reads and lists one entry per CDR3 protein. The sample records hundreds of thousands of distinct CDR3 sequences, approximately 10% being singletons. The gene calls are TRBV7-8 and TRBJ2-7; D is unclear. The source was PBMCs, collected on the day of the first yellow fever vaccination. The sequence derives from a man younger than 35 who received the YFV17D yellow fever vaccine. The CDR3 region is CASSLPESYEQYF. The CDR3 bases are TGTGCCAGCAGCTTACCGGAGTCCTACGAGCAGTACTTC.